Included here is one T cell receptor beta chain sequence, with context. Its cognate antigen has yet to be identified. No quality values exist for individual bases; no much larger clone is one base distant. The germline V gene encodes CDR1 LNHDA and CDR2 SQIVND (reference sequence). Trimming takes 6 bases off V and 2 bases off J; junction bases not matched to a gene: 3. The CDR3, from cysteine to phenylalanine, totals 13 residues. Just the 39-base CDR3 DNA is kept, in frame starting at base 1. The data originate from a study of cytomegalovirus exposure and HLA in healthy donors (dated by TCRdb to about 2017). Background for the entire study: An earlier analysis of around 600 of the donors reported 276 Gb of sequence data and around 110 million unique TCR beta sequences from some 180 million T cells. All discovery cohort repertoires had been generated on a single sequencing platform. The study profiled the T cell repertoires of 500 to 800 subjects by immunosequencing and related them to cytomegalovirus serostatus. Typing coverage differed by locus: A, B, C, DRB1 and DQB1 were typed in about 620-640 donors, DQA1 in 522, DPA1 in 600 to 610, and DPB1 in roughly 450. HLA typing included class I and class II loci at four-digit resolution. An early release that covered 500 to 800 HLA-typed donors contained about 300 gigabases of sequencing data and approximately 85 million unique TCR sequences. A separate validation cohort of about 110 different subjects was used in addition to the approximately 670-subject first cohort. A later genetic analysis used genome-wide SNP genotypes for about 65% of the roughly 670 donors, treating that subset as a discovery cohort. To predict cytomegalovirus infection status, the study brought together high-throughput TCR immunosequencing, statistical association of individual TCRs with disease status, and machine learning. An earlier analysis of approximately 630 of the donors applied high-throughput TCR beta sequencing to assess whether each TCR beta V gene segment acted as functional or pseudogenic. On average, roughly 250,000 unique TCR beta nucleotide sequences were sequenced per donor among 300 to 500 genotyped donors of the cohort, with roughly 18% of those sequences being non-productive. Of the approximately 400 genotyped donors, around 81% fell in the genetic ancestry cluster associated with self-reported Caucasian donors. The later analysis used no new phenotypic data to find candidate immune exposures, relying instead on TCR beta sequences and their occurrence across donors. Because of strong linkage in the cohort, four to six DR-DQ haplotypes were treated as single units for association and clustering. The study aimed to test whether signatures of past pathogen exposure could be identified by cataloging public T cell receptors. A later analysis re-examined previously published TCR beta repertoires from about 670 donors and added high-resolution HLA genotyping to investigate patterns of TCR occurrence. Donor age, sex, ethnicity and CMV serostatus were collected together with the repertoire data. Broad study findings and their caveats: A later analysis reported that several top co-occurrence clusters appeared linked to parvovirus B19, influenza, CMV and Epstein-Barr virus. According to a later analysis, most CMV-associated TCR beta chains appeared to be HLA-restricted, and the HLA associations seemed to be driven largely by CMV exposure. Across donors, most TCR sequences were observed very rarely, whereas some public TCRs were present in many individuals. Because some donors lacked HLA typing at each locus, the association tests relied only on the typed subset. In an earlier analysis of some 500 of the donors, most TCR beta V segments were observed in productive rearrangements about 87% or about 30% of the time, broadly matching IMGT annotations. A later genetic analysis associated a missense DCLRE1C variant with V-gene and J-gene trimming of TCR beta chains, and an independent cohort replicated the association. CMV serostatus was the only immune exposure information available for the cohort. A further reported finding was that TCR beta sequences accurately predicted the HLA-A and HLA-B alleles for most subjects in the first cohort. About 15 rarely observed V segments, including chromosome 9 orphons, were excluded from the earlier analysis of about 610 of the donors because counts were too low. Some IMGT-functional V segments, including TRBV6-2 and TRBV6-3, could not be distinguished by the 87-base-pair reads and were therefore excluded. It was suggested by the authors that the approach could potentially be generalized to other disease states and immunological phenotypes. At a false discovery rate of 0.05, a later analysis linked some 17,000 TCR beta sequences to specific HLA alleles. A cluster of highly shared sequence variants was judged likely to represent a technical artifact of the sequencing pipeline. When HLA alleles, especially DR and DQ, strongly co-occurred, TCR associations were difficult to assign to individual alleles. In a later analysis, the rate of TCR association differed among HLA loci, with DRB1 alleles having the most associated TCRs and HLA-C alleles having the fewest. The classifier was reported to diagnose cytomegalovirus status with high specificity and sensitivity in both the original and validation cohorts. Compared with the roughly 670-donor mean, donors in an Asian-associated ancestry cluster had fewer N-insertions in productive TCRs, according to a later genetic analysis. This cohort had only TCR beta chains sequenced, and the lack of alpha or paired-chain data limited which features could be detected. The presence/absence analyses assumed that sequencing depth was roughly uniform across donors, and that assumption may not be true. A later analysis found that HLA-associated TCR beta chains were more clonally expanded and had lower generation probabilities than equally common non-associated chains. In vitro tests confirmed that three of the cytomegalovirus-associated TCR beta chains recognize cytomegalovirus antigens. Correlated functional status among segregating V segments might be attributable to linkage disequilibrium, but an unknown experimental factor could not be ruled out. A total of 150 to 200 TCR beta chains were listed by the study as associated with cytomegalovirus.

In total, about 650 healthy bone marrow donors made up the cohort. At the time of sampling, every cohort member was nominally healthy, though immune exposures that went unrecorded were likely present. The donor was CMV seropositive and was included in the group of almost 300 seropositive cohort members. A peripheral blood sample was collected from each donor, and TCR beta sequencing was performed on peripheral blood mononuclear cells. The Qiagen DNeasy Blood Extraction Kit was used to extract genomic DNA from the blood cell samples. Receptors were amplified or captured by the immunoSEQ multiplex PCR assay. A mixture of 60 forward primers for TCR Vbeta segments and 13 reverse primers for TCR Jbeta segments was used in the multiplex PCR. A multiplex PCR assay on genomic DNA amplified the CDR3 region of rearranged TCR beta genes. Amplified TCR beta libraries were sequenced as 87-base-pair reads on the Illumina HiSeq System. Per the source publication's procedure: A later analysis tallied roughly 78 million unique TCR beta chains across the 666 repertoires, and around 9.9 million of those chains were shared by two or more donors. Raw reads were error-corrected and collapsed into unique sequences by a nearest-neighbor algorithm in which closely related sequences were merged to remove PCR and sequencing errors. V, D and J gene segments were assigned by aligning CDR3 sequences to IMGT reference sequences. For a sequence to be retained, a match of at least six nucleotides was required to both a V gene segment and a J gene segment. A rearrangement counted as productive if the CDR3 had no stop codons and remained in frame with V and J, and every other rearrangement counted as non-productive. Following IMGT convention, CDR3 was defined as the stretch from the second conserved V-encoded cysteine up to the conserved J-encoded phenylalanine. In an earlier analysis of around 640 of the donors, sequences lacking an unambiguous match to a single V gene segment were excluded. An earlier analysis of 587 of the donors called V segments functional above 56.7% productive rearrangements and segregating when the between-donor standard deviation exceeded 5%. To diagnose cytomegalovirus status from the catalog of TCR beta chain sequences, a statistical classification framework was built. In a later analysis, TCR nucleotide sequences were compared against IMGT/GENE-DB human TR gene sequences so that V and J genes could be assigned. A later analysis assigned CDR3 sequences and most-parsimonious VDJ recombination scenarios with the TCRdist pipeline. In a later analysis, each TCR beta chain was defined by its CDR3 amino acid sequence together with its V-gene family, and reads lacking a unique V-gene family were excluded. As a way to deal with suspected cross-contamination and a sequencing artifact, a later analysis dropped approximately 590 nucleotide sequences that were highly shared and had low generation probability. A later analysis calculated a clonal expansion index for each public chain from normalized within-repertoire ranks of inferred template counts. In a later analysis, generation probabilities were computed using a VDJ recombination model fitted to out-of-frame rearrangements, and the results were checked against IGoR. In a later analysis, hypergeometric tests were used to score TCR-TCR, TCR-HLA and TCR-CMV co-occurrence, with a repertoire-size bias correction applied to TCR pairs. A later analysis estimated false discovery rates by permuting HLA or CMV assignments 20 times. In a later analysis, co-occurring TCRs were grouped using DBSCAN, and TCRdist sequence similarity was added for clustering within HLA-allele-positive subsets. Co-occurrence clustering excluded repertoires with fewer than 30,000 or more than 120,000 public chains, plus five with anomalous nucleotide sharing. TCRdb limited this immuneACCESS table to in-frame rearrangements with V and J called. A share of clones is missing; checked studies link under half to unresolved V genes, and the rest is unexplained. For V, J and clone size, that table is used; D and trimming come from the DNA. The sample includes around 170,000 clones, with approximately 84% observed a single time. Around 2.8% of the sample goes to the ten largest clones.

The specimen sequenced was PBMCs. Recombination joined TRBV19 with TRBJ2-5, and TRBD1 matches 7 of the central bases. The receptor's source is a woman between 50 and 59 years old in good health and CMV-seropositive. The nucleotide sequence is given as TGTGCCAGTAGATCGACAGGGCAAGAGACCCAGTACTTC. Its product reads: CASRSTGQETQYF. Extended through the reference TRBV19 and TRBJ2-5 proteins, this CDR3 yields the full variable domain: DGGITQSPKYLFRKEGQNVTLSCEQNLNHDAMYWYRQDPGQGLRLIYYSQIVNDFQKGDIAEGYSVSREKKESFPLTVTSAQKNPTAFYLCASRSTGQETQYFGPGTRLLVL.